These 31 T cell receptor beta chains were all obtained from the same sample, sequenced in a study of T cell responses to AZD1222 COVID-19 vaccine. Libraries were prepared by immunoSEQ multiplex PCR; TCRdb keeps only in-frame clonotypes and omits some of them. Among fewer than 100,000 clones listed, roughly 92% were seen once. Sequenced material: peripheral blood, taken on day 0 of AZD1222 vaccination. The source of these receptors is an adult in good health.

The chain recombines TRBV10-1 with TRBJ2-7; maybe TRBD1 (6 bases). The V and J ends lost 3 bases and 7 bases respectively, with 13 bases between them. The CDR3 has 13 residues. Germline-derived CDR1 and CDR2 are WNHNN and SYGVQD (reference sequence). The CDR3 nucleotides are TGCGCCAGCAGTGATGGACAGTCAGGGGAGCAGTACTTC. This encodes CASSDGQSGEQYF.

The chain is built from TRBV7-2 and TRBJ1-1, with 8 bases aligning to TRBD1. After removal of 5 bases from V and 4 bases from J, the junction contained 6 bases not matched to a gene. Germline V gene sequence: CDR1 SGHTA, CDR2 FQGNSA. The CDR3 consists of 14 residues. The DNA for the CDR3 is TGTGCCAGCAGCGCTGCAACAGGGGGCACTGAAGCTTTCTTT. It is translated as CASSAATGGTEAFF.

In DNA, the CDR3 is TGTGCCTGGAGCTGGGACAGGGATAACTATGGCTACACCTTC. Translating it yields CAWSWDRDNYGYTF. J is TRBJ1-2 and V is TRBV30, with TRBD1 identical over 9 bases. Germline values: CDR1 GTSNPN, CDR2 SVGIG (reference sequence). The CDR3 consists of 14 residues. The V segment lost 3 bases and the J segment 1 base; nucleotides outside the gene matches: 3.

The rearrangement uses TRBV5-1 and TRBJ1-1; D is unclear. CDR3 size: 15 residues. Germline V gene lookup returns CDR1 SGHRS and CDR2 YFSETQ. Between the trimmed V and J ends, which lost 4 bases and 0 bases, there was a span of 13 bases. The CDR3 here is CASSPELAMNTEAFF. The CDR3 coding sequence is TGCGCCAGCAGCCCCGAGCTCGCGATGAACACTGAAGCTTTCTTT.

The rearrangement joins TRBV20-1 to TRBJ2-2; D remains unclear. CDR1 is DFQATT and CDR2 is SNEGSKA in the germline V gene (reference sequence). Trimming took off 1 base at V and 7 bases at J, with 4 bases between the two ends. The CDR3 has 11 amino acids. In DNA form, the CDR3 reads TGCAGTGCTAGAGGGGACGGGGAGCTGTTTTTT. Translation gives CSARGDGELFF.

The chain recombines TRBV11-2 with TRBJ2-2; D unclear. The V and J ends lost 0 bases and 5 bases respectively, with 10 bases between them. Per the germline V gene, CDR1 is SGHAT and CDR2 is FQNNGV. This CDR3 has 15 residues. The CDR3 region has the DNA TGTGCCAGCAGCTTAGATATTCGGCAAACCGGGGAGCTGTTTTTT. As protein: CASSLDIRQTGELFF.

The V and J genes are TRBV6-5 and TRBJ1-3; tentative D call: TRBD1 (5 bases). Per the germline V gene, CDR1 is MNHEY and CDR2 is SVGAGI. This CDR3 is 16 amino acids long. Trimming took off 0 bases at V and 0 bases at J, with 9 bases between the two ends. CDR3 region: CASSYSSGGSGNTIYF. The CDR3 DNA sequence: TGTGCCAGCAGTTACTCGAGTGGGGGCTCTGGAAACACCATATATTTT.

The CDR3 reads CASSPSGTAFEQYF. Written as DNA, the CDR3 is TGTGCCAGCAGTCCCTCCGGGACAGCCTTCGAGCAGTACTTC. The chain has TRBV27 and TRBJ2-7; the match to TRBD1 covers 7 bases. CDR1 MNHEY and CDR2 SMNVEV come from the germline V gene (reference sequence). The CDR3 consists of 14 residues. J was trimmed by 6 bases and V by 5 bases; bases with no gene match: 10.

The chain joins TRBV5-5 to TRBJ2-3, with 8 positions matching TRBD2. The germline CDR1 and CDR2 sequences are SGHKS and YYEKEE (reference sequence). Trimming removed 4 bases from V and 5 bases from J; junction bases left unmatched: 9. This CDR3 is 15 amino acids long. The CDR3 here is CASSPPAGVVDTQYF. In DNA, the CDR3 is TGTGCCAGCAGCCCTCCAGCGGGGGTGGTAGATACGCAGTATTTT. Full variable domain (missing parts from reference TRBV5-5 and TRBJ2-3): DAGVTQSPTHLIKTRGQQVTLRCSPISGHKSVSWYQQVLGQGPQFIFQYYEKEERGRGNFPDRFSARQFPNYSSELNVNALLLGDSALYLCASSPPAGVVDTQYFGPGTRLTVL.

The CDR3 protein is CASGLGVSYNEQFF. CDR3 nucleotides: TGTGCCAGCGGATTAGGGGTCTCCTACAATGAGCAGTTCTTC. The V call is TRBV28, the J call TRBJ2-1; D perhaps matches TRBD1 (5 bases). The CDR3 has 14 residues. CDR1 is MDHEN, CDR2 SYDVKM, per germline. V was shortened by 8 bases and J by 0 bases, with 11 bases between the two germline ends.

The CDR3 loop is CASSQDTSGQETQYF. The CDR3 DNA reads TGCGCCAGCAGCCAAGATACTAGCGGCCAAGAGACCCAGTACTTC. This chain joins TRBV4-1 and TRBJ2-5; 8 nucleotides agree with TRBD2. The germline gives CDR1 MGHRA, CDR2 YSYEKL. The CDR3 loop spans 15 amino acids. The ends lost 0 bases at V and 1 base at J; junction bases unmatched: 1.

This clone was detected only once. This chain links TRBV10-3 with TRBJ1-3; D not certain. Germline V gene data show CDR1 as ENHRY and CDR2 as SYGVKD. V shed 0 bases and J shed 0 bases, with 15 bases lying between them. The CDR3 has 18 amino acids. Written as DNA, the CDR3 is TGTGCCATCAGTGAGTCCACCTCCTCTGACCTCTCTGGAAACACCATATATTTT. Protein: CAISESTSSDLSGNTIYF.

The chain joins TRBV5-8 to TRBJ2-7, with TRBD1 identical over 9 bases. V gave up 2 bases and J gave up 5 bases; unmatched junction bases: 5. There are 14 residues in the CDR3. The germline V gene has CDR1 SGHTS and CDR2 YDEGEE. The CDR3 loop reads CASSFDRGTHEQYF. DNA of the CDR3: TGTGCCAGCAGCTTCGACAGGGGGACCCACGAGCAGTACTTC.

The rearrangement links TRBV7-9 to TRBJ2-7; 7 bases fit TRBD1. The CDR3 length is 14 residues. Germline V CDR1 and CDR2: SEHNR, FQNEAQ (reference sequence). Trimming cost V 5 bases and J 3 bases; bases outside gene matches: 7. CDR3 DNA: TGTGCCAGCAGCCCCAAGACAGGGAGCTACGAGCAGTACTTC. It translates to CASSPKTGSYEQYF.

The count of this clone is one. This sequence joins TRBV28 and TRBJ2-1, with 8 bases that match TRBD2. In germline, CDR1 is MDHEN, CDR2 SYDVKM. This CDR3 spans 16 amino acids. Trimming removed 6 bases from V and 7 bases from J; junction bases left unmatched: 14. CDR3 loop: CASSKGAGVNRNEQFF. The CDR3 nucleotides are TGTGCCAGCAGCAAGGGAGCGGGAGTCAATAGGAATGAGCAGTTCTTC. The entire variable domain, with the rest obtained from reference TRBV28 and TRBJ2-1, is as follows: DVKVTQSSRYLVKRTGEKVFLECVQDMDHENMFWYRQDPGLGLRLIYFSYDVKMKEKGDIPEGYSVSREKKERFSLILESASTNQTSMYLCASSKGAGVNRNEQFFGPGTRLTVL.

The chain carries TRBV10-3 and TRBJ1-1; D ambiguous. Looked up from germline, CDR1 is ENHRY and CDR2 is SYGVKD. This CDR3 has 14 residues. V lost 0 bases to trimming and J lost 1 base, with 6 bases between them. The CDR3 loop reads CAISESQKNTEAFF. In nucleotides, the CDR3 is TGTGCCATCAGTGAGTCCCAGAAGAACACTGAAGCTTTCTTT.

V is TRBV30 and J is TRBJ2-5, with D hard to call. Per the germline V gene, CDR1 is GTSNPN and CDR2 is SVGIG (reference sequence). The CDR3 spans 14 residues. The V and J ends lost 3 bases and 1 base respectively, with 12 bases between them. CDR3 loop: CAWSVARSQETQYF. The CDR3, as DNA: TGTGCCTGGAGCGTCGCGCGGAGCCAAGAGACCCAGTACTTC.

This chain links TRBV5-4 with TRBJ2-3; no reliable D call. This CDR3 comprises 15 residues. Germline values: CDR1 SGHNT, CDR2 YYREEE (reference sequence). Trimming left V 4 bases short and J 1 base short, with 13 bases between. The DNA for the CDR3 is TGTGCCAGCAGCAAGCCTAGTGATGGCACAGATACGCAGTATTTT. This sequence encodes CASSKPSDGTDTQYF.

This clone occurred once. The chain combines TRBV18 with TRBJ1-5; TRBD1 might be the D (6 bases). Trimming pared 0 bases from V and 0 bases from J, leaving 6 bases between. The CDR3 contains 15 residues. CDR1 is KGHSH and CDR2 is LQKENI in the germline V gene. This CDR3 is CASSPPGGSNQPQHF. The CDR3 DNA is TGTGCCAGCTCACCACCAGGGGGTAGCAATCAGCCCCAGCATTTT.

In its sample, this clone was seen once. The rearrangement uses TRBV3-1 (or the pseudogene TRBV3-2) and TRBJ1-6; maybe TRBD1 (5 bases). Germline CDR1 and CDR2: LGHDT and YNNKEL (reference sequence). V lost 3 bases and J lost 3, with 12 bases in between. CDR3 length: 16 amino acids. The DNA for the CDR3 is TGTGCCAGCAGCCAGTTACAGGTAAGCTATAATTCACCCCTCCACTTT. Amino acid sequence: CASSQLQVSYNSPLHF.

DNA of the CDR3: TGTGCCTGGAGTGAAGGGACTAGCACGGCTACGCAGTATTTT. Amino acid sequence: CAWSEGTSTATQYF. This chain uses TRBV30 with TRBJ2-3, with 9 bases matching TRBD2. Trimming removed 1 base from V and 8 bases from J; junction bases left unmatched: 7. The CDR3 loop spans 14 amino acids. Germline CDR1 reads GTSNPN; CDR2 reads SVGIG (reference sequence).

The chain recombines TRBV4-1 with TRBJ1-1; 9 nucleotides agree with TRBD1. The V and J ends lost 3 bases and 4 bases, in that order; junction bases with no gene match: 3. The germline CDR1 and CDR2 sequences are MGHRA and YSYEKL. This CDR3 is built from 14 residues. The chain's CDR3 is CASSQGQGTTEAFF. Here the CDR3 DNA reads TGCGCCAGCAGCCAGGGACAGGGAACCACTGAAGCTTTCTTT.

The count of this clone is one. The CDR3 DNA reads as TGTGCCAGCAGTGCCGGGACTAGCTTTACAGATACGCAGTATTTT. Translating gives CASSAGTSFTDTQYF. The V and J genes are TRBV2 and TRBJ2-3, with 9 positions matching TRBD2. Trimming took 4 bases from V and 3 from J; bases not matched to a gene: 5. The CDR3 has 15 residues. Germline V gene data show CDR1 as SNHLY and CDR2 as FYNNEI.

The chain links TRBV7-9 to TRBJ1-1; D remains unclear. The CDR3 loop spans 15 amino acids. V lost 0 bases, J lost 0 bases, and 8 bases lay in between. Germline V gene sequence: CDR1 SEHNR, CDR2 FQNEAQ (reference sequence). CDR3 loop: CASSLAVGLNTEAFF. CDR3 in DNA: TGTGCCAGCAGCTTAGCGGTGGGATTGAACACTGAAGCTTTCTTT.

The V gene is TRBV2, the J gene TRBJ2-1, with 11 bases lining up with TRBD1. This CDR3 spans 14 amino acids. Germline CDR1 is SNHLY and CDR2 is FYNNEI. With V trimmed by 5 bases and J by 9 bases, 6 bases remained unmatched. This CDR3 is CASSTGQGATEQFF. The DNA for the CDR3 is TGTGCCAGCAGTACCGGACAGGGGGCGACTGAGCAGTTCTTC.

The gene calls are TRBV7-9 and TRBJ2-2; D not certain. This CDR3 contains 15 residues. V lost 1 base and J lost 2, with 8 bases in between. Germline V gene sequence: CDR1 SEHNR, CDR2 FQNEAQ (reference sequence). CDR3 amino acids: CASSLVAINTGELFF. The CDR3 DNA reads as TGTGCCAGCAGCTTAGTCGCGATCAACACCGGGGAGCTGTTTTTT.

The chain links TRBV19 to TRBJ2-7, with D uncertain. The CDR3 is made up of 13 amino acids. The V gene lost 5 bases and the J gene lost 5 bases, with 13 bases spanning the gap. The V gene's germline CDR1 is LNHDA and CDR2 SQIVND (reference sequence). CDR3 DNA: TGTGCCAGTAGTCAGTCTAGTAACCACGAGCAGTACTTC. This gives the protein CASSQSSNHEQYF.

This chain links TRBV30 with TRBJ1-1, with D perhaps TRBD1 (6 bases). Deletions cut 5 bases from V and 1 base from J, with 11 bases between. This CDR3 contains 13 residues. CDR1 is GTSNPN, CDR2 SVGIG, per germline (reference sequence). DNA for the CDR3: TGTGCCTGGGTCGGGACACCGAACACTGAAGCTTTCTTT. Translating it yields CAWVGTPNTEAFF.

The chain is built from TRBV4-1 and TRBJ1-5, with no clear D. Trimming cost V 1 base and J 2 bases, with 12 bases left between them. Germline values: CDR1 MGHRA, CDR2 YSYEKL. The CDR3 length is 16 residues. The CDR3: CASSQVGLRGNQPQHF. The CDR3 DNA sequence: TGCGCCAGCAGCCAAGTGGGCCTAAGGGGCAATCAGCCCCAGCATTTT.

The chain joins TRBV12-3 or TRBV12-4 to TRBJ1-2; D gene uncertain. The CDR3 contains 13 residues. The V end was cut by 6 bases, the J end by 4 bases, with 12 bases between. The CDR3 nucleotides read TGTGCCAGCAGCGGACGGAGAGGCTATGGCTACACCTTC. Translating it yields CASSGRRGYGYTF.

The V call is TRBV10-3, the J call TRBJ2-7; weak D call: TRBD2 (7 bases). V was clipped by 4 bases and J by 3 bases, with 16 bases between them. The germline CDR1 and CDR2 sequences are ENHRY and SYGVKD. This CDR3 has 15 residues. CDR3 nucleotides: TGTGCCATCAGTGGGGGGGGCAGGGCAAACTACGAGCAGTACTTC. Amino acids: CAISGGGRANYEQYF.